The clone carrying this T cell receptor beta chain was detected ten times or more. Antigen specificity is unknown. CDR1 and CDR2 (germline): SQVTM, ANQGSEA. The V and J ends lost 3 bases and 1 base, in that order; junction bases with no gene match: 3. There are 14 residues in the CDR3. The data are from a study of T-cell reconstitution after alpha-beta-depleted transplantation in children. Study-level points and caveats: Counts and diversity of T cells one year after transplant came mostly from newly produced T cells.

Preparation of the TCRbeta library used unique molecular identifiers. MiXCR, applied by TCRdb to the PCR reads, yields one record per CDR3 protein. The sample has 190,000 or so distinct CDR3 sequences, just under 6.5% seen once. This chain joins TRBV29-1 and TRBJ2-1; 7 bases are shared with TRBD2. This TCR was recovered from a girl under three years old with combined immunodeficiency, due to receive a stem cell transplant. The sample consisted of PBMCs, taken before TCRalphabeta/CD19-depleted stem cell transplant. CDR3 in amino acids: CSVEGLRSYNEQFF. The CDR3 DNA sequence: TGCAGCGTTGAGGGACTAAGGTCCTACAATGAGCAGTTCTTC.